This T cell receptor (beta chain) was profiled in a study of T cell responses to AZD1222 COVID-19 vaccine. Produced via immunoSEQ multiplex PCR; TCRdb's table is partial and in-frame only. Altogether 150,000 to 200,000 clones are present, around 90% being singletons, with the ten largest covering more than 25%. Germline loops: CDR1 MDHEN, CDR2 SYDVKM. This CDR3 has 16 amino acids. J lost 2 bases, V lost 5 bases, and 4 bases had no gene match. Sample: peripheral blood, taken 28 days after the second AZD1222 dose. The genes are TRBV28 and TRBJ2-3; 13 positions agree with TRBD2. The source is an adult who received the AZD1222 COVID-19 vaccine. The CDR3 DNA reads TGTGCCAGCAGTCCGGGGACTAGCGGGAACACAGATACGCAGTATTTT. It translates to CASSPGTSGNTDTQYF.